This T cell receptor beta chain was sequenced during a study of blood T cells in healthy people across ages. This CDR3 contains 13 residues. V was pared by 8 bases and J by 8 bases, with 16 bases between. Germline lookup yields CDR1 MNHEY and CDR2 SMNVEV (reference sequence). It was with a sample-barcoded 5' primer and a J-beta primer mix that a second PCR of roughly 7 to 12 cycles was run. TCRdb analysed the 5' RACE reads with MiXCR anew, one entry per CDR3 protein. The sample lists around 500,000 distinct CDR3 sequences, around half seen once, with approximately 25% in the top ten. Sequencing used blood. This receptor was identified in a man at least 80 years old in good health. V gene TRBV27 combines with J gene TRBJ1-5; no clear D gene. CDR3 loop: CASGVTLGEPQHF. The CDR3 DNA is TGTGCCAGCGGAGTGACTCTTGGAGAGCCCCAGCATTTT.